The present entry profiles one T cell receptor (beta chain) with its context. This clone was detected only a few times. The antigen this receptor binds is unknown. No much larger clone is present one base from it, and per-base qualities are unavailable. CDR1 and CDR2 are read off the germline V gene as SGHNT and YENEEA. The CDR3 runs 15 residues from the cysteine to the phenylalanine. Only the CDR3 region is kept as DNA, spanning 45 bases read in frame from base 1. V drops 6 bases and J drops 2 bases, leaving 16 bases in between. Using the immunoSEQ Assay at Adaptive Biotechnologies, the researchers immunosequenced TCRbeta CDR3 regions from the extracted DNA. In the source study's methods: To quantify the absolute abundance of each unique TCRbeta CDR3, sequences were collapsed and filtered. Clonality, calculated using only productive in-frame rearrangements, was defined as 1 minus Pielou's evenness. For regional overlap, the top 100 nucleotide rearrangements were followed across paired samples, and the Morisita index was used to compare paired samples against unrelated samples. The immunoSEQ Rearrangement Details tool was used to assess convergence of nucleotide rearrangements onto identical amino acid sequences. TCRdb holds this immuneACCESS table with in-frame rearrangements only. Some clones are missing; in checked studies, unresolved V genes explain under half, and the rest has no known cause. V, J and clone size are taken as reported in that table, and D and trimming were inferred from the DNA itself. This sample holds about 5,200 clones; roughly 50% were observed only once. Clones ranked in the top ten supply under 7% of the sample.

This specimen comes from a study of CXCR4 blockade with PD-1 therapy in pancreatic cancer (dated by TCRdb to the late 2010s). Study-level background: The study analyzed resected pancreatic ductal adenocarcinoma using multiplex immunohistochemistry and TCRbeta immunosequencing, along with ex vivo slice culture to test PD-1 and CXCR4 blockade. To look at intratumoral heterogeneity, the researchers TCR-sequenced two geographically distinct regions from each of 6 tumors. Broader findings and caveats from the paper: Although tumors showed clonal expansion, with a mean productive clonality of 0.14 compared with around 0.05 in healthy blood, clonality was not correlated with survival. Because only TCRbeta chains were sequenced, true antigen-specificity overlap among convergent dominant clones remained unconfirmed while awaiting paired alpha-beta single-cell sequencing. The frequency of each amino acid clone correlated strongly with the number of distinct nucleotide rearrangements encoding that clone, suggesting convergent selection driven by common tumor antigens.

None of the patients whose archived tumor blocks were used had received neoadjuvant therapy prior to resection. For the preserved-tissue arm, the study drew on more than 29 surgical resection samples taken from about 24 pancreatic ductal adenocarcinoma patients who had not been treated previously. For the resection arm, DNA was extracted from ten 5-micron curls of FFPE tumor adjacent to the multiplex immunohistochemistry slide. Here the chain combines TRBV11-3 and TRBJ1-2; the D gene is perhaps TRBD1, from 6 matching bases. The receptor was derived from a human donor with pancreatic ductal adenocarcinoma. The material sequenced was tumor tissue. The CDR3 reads CASSSGVSGNYGYTF. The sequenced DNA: TGTGCCAGCAGTTCAGGGGTATCGGGGAACTATGGCTACACCTTC.